Each of the 18 T cell receptor beta chains below was sequenced from the same sample in a study of T cells in women clearing cervical HPV infection. Profiling relied on immunoSEQ multiplex PCR, and the TCRdb table lists in-frame clones only, not all of them. Recorded here are approximately 35,000 clones; the top ten clones represent approximately 6.8%. The sequencing sample was made of blood buffy coat. These receptors originate from a woman aged 18 to 75 with a cervical HPV16 infection that either progressed to CIN3+ or cleared (not recorded which).

Worth noting for this clone: The CDR3 is cut off 3 residues early in the read; its end comes from the germline J gene. The chain couples TRBV7-2 to TRBJ2-5; 9 nucleotides match TRBD2. The V gene's germline CDR1 is SGHTA and CDR2 FQGNSA. V lost 5 bases and J lost 5; bases outside the gene matches: 6. The CDR3 is 14 residues long. The sequenced part of the CDR3 DNA is TGTGCCAGCAGCGCGGGACTAGCTACGGAGACC. Protein sequence: CASSAGLATET. The full CDR3 is CASSAGLATETQYF.

The CDR3 sequence: CASSPYGDEQFF. The part of the CDR3 DNA that was read is TGTGCCAGCAGCCCATACGGGGATGAG. The chain couples TRBV7-8 to TRBJ2-1; perhaps TRBD2 as D (5 bases). The CDR3 is cut off 3 residues early in the read; its end comes from the germline J gene. CDR1 SGHVS and CDR2 FQNEAQ come from the germline V gene. This CDR3 region has 12 residues. V lost 5 bases and J lost 8, with 10 bases in between.

Comment on this clone: The read ends 3 residues early relative to the CDR3; the germline J gene fills the gap. The chain recombines TRBV7-2 with TRBJ2-7; 11 bases agree with TRBD1. Germline V gene lookup returns CDR1 SGHTA and CDR2 FQGNSA. The CDR3 covers 15 residues. After removal of 5 bases from V and 6 bases from J, the junction contained 9 bases not matched to a gene. The CDR3 protein is CASSRRTGGGPEQYF. Incomplete CDR3 DNA: TGTGCCAGCAGCAGGAGGACAGGGGGCGGACCCGAG.

A remark on this clone: The read ends 3 residues early relative to the CDR3; the germline J gene fills the gap. The V call is TRBV6-2 or TRBV6-3, the J call TRBJ2-7, with D maybe TRBD1 (6 bases). In germline, CDR1 is MNHEY, CDR2 SVGEGT. CDR3 length: 14 residues. The V end lost 0 bases, the J end lost 5 bases, and 11 bases lay between the germline ends. Incomplete CDR3 DNA: TGTGCCAGCAGTTACTCGCTACAGGGCCACGAG. It specifies CASSYSLQGHE. The CDR3, in full, reads CASSYSLQGHEQYF.

On this clone: The read terminates 3 residues ahead of where the CDR3 ends, so the germline J gene completes it. This chain uses TRBV7-3 with TRBJ2-2, with a tentative D call TRBD2 (6 bases). Trimming left V 5 bases short and J 1 base short, with 8 bases between. The CDR3 sequence is 14 residues long. Germline-derived CDR1 and CDR2 are SGHTA and FQGTGA. CDR3 DNA (partial): TGTGCCAGCAGCCCCGGGGGGAACACCGGGGAG. Its protein is CASSPGGNTGE. The full CDR3 protein reads CASSPGGNTGELFF. The variable domain in full, completed from reference TRBV7-3 and TRBJ2-2, reads GAGVSQTPSNKVTEKGKYVELRCDPISGHTALYWYRQSLGQGPEFLIYFQGTGAADDSGLPNDRFFAVRPEGSVSTLKIQRTERGDSAVYLCASSPGGNTGELFFGEGSRLTVL.

Of note for this clone: One end of the junction fails to match germline, which may point to a read error. The read terminates 3 residues ahead of where the CDR3 ends, so the germline J gene completes it. The chain couples TRBV4-2 to TRBJ2-7; D gene ambiguous. CDR3 length: 14 residues. Germline values: CDR1 LGHNA, CDR2 YNFKEQ. The DNA read from the CDR3 is TGCGCCAGCAGCCAAGATCTTCTCAGCTACGAG. This translates into CASSQDLLSYE. The full CDR3 sequence reads CASSQDLLSYEQYF.

With regard to this clone: The sequence runs out 3 residues before the end of the CDR3; the remainder is reconstructed from the germline J gene. The chain joins TRBV20-1 to TRBJ2-3; D may be TRBD2 (5 bases). CDR1 DFQATT and CDR2 SNEGSKA come from the germline V gene (reference sequence). The V and J ends lost 3 bases and 3 bases respectively, with 16 bases between them. This CDR3 has 15 residues. This CDR3 is CSASPAGSVTDTQYF. Partial CDR3 DNA: TGCAGTGCTAGCCCCGCCGGTAGCGTGACAGATACG.

Note on this clone: Read sequence stops 3 residues before the CDR3 end, and the germline J gene provides the missing end. This sample includes further DNA sequences coding for the same CDR3. The chain uses TRBV19 and TRBJ1-2; 9 bases map to TRBD1. The germline V gene encodes CDR1 LNHDA and CDR2 SQIVND (reference sequence). The length of the CDR3 is 13 residues. The CDR3 sequence is CASSTGGVYDYTF. The DNA read from the CDR3 is TGTGCCAGCTCGACAGGGGGAGTCTACGAC. Full variable domain (outside the CDR3, taken from reference TRBV19 and TRBJ1-2): DGGITQSPKYLFRKEGQNVTLSCEQNLNHDAMYWYRQDPGQGLRLIYYSQIVNDFQKGDIAEGYSVSREKKESFPLTVTSAQKNPTAFYLCASSTGGVYDYTFGSGTRLTVV.

On this clone itself: The CDR3 end is not reached by the read, which stops 3 residues before it; the germline J gene fills it in. The V gene is TRBV18, the J gene TRBJ2-2, with TRBD2 matching over 15 bases. V was pared by 0 bases and J by 3 bases, with 8 bases of the junction left unmatched. CDR3 length equals 20 residues. Germline assignment: CDR1 KGHSH and CDR2 LQKENI. The CDR3 bases that were read are TGTGCCAGCTCACCACCTTCAGGACTAGCGGGGGGGCCGGACACCGGGGAG. This codes for CASSPPSGLAGGPDTGE. The entire CDR3 protein is CASSPPSGLAGGPDTGELFF.

For this clone: The read gets to within 3 residues of the CDR3 end, and the germline J gene fills in the rest. The chain is built from TRBV18 and TRBJ2-3; a weak D match, TRBD1 (5 bases). The V and J ends lost 4 bases and 1 base respectively, with 12 bases between them. Germline V gene lookup returns CDR1 KGHSH and CDR2 LQKENI. CDR3 size: 15 residues. The part of the CDR3 DNA that was read is TGTGCCAGCTCACAATTGGGGCTCCGCACAGATACG. Its protein product is CASSQLGLRTDT. The full CDR3 protein reads CASSQLGLRTDTQYF.

Concerning this clone itself: The read is 3 residues too short to cover the CDR3 end, so that end is filled in from the germline J gene. The chain carries TRBV20-1 and TRBJ2-5; 9 nucleotides line up with TRBD2. CDR1 is DFQATT and CDR2 is SNEGSKA in the germline V gene (reference sequence). There are 15 residues in the CDR3. The trim removed 6 bases at V and 4 bases at J, leaving 12 bases unmatched. The CDR3 loop is CSAGRGGVSAETQYF. The CDR3 bases that were read are TGCAGTGCGGGCCGCGGGGGGGTGTCCGCAGAGACC.

In regard to this clone: A junction boundary mismatches the germline segment, possibly from a read error. With the read ending 3 residues before the CDR3 end, the germline J gene is used to fill in that end. V usage is TRBV4-2 and J usage is TRBJ2-3; a weak D match, TRBD2 (5 bases). Germline V gene lookup returns CDR1 LGHNA and CDR2 YNFKEQ. CDR3 length equals 15 residues. The CDR3 bases that were read are TGCGCCAGCAGCCAAGAGGGCCAGCCTACAGATACG. It specifies CASSQEGQPTDT. The whole CDR3 region reads CASSQEGQPTDTQYF.

In regard to this clone: The CDR3 extends 3 residues past the end of the read, so its final part is completed from the germline J gene. The genes are TRBV5-8 and TRBJ2-1; the match to TRBD1 covers 7 bases. Germline-derived CDR1 and CDR2 are SGHTS and YDEGEE. This CDR3 spans 15 amino acids. With V trimmed by 0 bases and J by 4 bases, 4 bases remained unmatched. The CDR3 loop reads CASSLGQGLYNEQFF. Partial CDR3 DNA: TGTGCCAGCAGCTTGGGACAGGGATTATACAATGAG.

The covered CDR3 bases are TGTGCCAGCAGCCTGGGACAGTTCAATCAGCCG. Its protein is CASSLGQFNQP. The full CDR3 protein reads CASSLGQFNQPQYF. The rearrangement uses TRBV11-2 and TRBJ2-3, with 7 bases fitting TRBD1. Coverage ceases 3 residues before the CDR3 finishes, and the germline J gene fills in the end. The CDR3 totals 14 residues. The V gene's germline CDR1 is SGHAT and CDR2 FQNNGV.

Concerning this clone itself: Germline and junction disagree at one end, which may indicate a read error. The read falls 3 residues short of the CDR3 end, and the missing part is taken from the germline J gene. The chain uses TRBV4-2 and TRBJ2-4; no definite D call. The CDR3 length is 15 residues. The V gene's germline CDR1 is LGHNA and CDR2 YNFKEQ. The sequenced part of the CDR3 DNA is TGCGCCAGCAGCCTGAGTTTTGGTAGTTGGAACATT. Amino acids: CASSLSFGSWNI. The whole CDR3 protein is CASSLSFGSWNIQYF.

Worth noting for this clone: The CDR3 end lies 3 residues beyond the end of the read and is filled in from the germline J gene. The chain uses TRBV29-1 and TRBJ1-2; D gene unclear. Germline V gene sequence: CDR1 SQVTM, CDR2 ANQGSEA. CDR3 length: 16 amino acids. V was pared by 6 bases and J by 1 base, with 21 bases between. CDR3 amino acids: CSVDGQALKYNYGYTF. CDR3 bases read: TGCAGCGTCGATGGGCAGGCCCTCAAATATAACTATGGC.

As for this clone: The CDR3 extends 3 residues past the end of the read, so its final part is completed from the germline J gene. The chain links TRBV18 to TRBJ2-3, with D perhaps TRBD2 (5 bases). The germline CDR1 and CDR2 sequences are KGHSH and LQKENI. CDR3 size: 15 residues. Trimming left V 2 bases short and J 0 bases short, with 9 bases between. CDR3 DNA, as far as it was read: TGTGCCAGCTCACCAGTCGGGGTTAGCACAGATACG. As protein: CASSPVGVSTDT. The entire CDR3 protein is CASSPVGVSTDTQYF. The whole variable domain, remainder taken from reference TRBV18 and TRBJ2-3, is NAGVMQNPRHLVRRRGQEARLRCSPMKGHSHVYWYRQLPEEGLKFMVYLQKENIIDESGMPKERFSAEFPKEGPSILRIQQVVRGDSAAYFCASSPVGVSTDTQYFGPGTRLTVL.

CDR3 amino acids: CASSLGLAGSNEQFF. The sequenced CDR3 bases are TGTGCCAGCAGCTTAGGCCTAGCGGGGAGCAATGAG. V gene TRBV7-2 combines with J gene TRBJ2-1, with 9 bases lining up with TRBD2. The read stops 3 residues short of the end of the CDR3; the missing end is completed from the germline J gene. The germline gives CDR1 SGHTA, CDR2 FQGNSA. The CDR3 spans 15 residues. V was pared by 1 base and J by 6 bases, with 4 bases of the junction left unmatched.